This passage covers 27 T cell receptor beta chains from one sample sequenced in a study of blood T cell repertoires in COVID-19. Only in-frame clones appear in the TCRdb table, and some are missing; sequencing was by immunoSEQ multiplex PCR. The table shows over 200,000 clones, with about 90% occurring only once. Sequencing was carried out using peripheral blood. The receptors were sampled from a woman aged 18-35 years who had recovered from COVID-19.

The chain is built from TRBV5-1 and TRBJ2-6; 10 nucleotides agree with TRBD1. Germline V gene data show CDR1 as SGHRS and CDR2 as YFSETQ. Trimming took 5 bases from V and 4 from J; bases not matched to a gene: 12. The CDR3 loop spans 18 amino acids. CDR3 DNA sequence: TGCGCCAGCAGATCGCCGGGACAGGGGAAGTTGGGGGCCAACGTCCTGACTTTC. Its protein is CASRSPGQGKLGANVLTF.

V gene TRBV5-1 combines with J gene TRBJ2-7; TRBD1 agrees at 8 bases. The V and J ends lost 4 bases and 5 bases, in that order; junction bases with no gene match: 11. Germline V lookup: CDR1 SGHRS, CDR2 YFSETQ. The CDR3 is 15 amino acids. The chain's CDR3 is CASSPDPGTGHEQYF. DNA of the CDR3: TGCGCCAGCAGCCCGGATCCCGGGACAGGACACGAGCAGTACTTC.

The rearrangement links TRBV5-1 to TRBJ2-3; 8 bases are shared with TRBD1. The CDR3 is 16 amino acids. Germline V gene lookup returns CDR1 SGHRS and CDR2 YFSETQ. V shed 5 bases, J shed 2 bases, and the junction held 10 bases outside the gene matches. The CDR3 loop reads CASRGQGSPHTDTQYF. DNA of the CDR3: TGCGCCAGCAGAGGACAGGGAAGTCCTCACACAGATACGCAGTATTTT.

The V and J genes are TRBV6-4 and TRBJ2-3, with 7 bases identical to TRBD2. The CDR3 contains 19 residues. Trimming at V came to 4 bases and at J to 4 bases, leaving 20 bases not matched to a gene. Germline-derived CDR1 and CDR2 are MRHNA and SNTAGT. The CDR3, as DNA: TGTGCCAGCAGTGCCAAGTACGGCCAAGCGGGAATGAGGCCAGATACGCAGTATTTT. Its protein product is CASSAKYGQAGMRPDTQYF.

CDR3 sequence: CASSQGTALLGEQYF. The DNA for the CDR3 is TGTGCCAGCAGCCAAGGGACTGCCCTACTGGGCGAGCAGTACTTC. The chain recombines TRBV3-1 (or the pseudogene TRBV3-2) with TRBJ2-7; D perhaps matches TRBD2 (5 bases). This CDR3 contains 15 residues. Trimming took 1 base from V and 6 from J, leaving 16 bases between them. Germline CDR1 reads LGHDT; CDR2 reads YNNKEL (reference sequence).

The chain joins TRBV25-1 to TRBJ2-1, with 9 bases fitting TRBD2. The germline gives CDR1 MGHDK, CDR2 SYGVNS. The V and J ends lost 5 bases and 5 bases, in that order; junction bases with no gene match: 7. This CDR3 has 15 amino acids. CDR3 loop: CASSLSGSSDNEQFF. Written as DNA, the CDR3 is TGTGCCAGCAGTCTTAGCGGGAGTTCTGACAATGAGCAGTTCTTC.

In its sample, this clone was seen once. The J gene is TRBJ2-7, the V gene TRBV7-2; D gene ambiguous. Germline lookup yields CDR1 SGHTA and CDR2 FQGNSA. V was clipped by 5 bases and J by 2 bases, with 10 bases between them. The CDR3 covers 13 residues. The DNA for the CDR3 is TGTGCCAGCAGCCTTACTAAACCCTACGAGCAGTACTTC. It specifies CASSLTKPYEQYF.

This rearrangement joins TRBV13 to TRBJ2-5; D gene uncertain. The V end was cut by 4 bases, the J end by 3 bases, with 9 bases between. CDR1 and CDR2 from the germline V gene are PRHDT and FYEKMQ (reference sequence). The CDR3 runs 13 residues. As DNA, the CDR3 is TGTGCCAGCAGCTGGAGAGAAGAAGAGACCCAGTACTTC. This encodes CASSWREEETQYF.

The chain joins TRBV7-9 to TRBJ1-6; TRBD1 might be the D (6 bases). This CDR3 region has 15 residues. The ends were cut back, 2 bases at V and 10 bases at J, with 15 bases in the middle. Per germline, CDR1 SEHNR and CDR2 FQNEAQ (reference sequence). CDR3 nucleotides: TGTGCCAGCAGCTTAAAGACAGGATCGGGGTCACCCCTCCACTTT. Its translation is CASSLKTGSGSPLHF.

This rearrangement joins TRBV28 to TRBJ1-1, with 8 bases aligning to TRBD1. The trim removed 2 bases at V and 1 base at J, leaving 6 bases unmatched. Germline assignment: CDR1 MDHEN and CDR2 SYDVKM. The CDR3 has 16 residues. In nucleotides, the CDR3 is TGTGCCAGCAGTTTACTTGCGGGGACAGGGAACACTGAAGCTTTCTTT. It yields the protein CASSLLAGTGNTEAFF.

The rearrangement joins TRBV6-5 to TRBJ1-2, with 8 bases that match TRBD1. The germline CDR1 and CDR2 sequences are MNHEY and SVGAGI. With 8 bases clipped from V and 4 bases from J, the junction kept 9 bases outside the gene matches. The CDR3 is made up of 14 amino acids. The CDR3 coding sequence is TGTGCCAGCGGACAGGGAAGGGGCTCCTATGGCTACACCTTC. Its translation is CASGQGRGSYGYTF.

The chain recombines TRBV3-1 (or the pseudogene TRBV3-2) with TRBJ2-5, with TRBD2 as a possible D gene (6 bases). Looked up from germline, CDR1 is LGHDT and CDR2 is YNNKEL (reference sequence). V shed 0 bases and J shed 4 bases, with 9 bases lying between them. The CDR3 has 14 residues. In DNA form, the CDR3 reads TGTGCCAGCAGCCAAGATGGGGGAGGAGAGACCCAGTACTTC. Its translation: CASSQDGGGETQYF.

The chain is built from TRBV4-3 and TRBJ2-7; 11 bases agree with TRBD2. The CDR3 extends over 17 amino acids. Germline V gene sequence: CDR1 LGHNA, CDR2 YSLEER. The ends lost 0 bases at V and 5 bases at J; junction bases unmatched: 9. Here the CDR3 DNA reads TGCGCCAGCAGCCAAGAAATTTTTGCACTAGCGGGAGACGAGCAGTACTTC. Its translation: CASSQEIFALAGDEQYF.

This clone appeared once. This chain connects TRBV5-6 to TRBJ1-2; possibly TRBD1 for D (5 bases). CDR3 size: 13 residues. In germline, CDR1 is SGHDT, CDR2 YYEEEE. The germline V and J ends were trimmed by 5 bases and 4 bases, with 12 bases remaining between them. The CDR3 DNA reads TGTGCCAGCAGTAATCAGGGACTCTATGGCTACACCTTC. Translation gives CASSNQGLYGYTF.

The J gene is TRBJ1-1, the V gene TRBV9; D is undetermined. CDR3 length equals 13 residues. Trimming took 0 bases from V and 10 from J, leaving 13 bases between them. Germline-derived CDR1 and CDR2 are SGDLS and YYNGEE. CDR3 DNA: TGTGCCAGCAGCGTAGAGGTCGGGGTGAGAGCTTTCTTT. The encoded protein is CASSVEVGVRAFF.

This clone was seen at least ten times. V is TRBV6-2 or TRBV6-3 and J is TRBJ2-2; TRBD2 agrees at 10 bases. Germline CDR1 and CDR2: MNHEY and SVGEGT. The ends lost 0 bases at V and 6 bases at J; junction bases unmatched: 4. This CDR3 has 16 amino acids. The CDR3 spells CASSYSTGLAAGELFF. The CDR3 DNA is TGTGCCAGCAGTTACTCCACCGGACTAGCGGCCGGGGAGCTGTTTTTT.

The V and J genes are TRBV27 and TRBJ1-1; the D gene is possibly TRBD1 (5 bases). Germline V gives CDR1 MNHEY, CDR2 SMNVEV (reference sequence). This CDR3 comprises 14 residues. V was cut by 6 bases and J by 6 bases, with 17 bases left in between. The CDR3 region has the DNA TGTGCCAGCAGCCCCGGCCTTGGGGGGGCTGAAGCTTTCTTT. The encoded protein is CASSPGLGGAEAFF.

The chain carries TRBV4-1 and TRBJ1-5, with a tentative D call TRBD1 (6 bases). V lost 1 base, J lost 6 bases, and 7 bases lay in between. The germline V gene encodes CDR1 MGHRA and CDR2 YSYEKL. This CDR3 has 13 amino acids. CDR3 loop: CASSQGRGQPQHF. CDR3 nucleotides: TGCGCCAGCAGCCAAGGCAGGGGTCAGCCCCAGCATTTT.

The chain carries TRBV7-3 and TRBJ2-7; 9 bases match TRBD2. The V gene's germline CDR1 is SGHTA and CDR2 FQGTGA. Trimming cost V 2 bases and J 6 bases; bases outside gene matches: 5. This CDR3 has 14 amino acids. The CDR3 DNA follows: TGTGCCAGCAGCTTAGGCGTAGCGGGAGCCGAGCAGTACTTC. The encoded protein is CASSLGVAGAEQYF.

The chain carries TRBV4-3 and TRBJ2-3, with 8 bases aligning to TRBD2. This CDR3 spans 17 amino acids. The J segment lost 1 base and the V segment lost 3 bases, leaving 9 bases of the junction unmatched. CDR1 and CDR2 from the germline V gene are LGHNA and YSLEER. The CDR3 sequence is CASSHQGGAGGTDTQYF. For the CDR3, the DNA is TGCGCCAGCAGCCACCAGGGAGGAGCGGGAGGCACAGATACGCAGTATTTT.

The gene calls are TRBV7-6 and TRBJ2-2; D is unresolved. Germline loops: CDR1 SGHVS, CDR2 FNYEAQ. Trimming pared 6 bases from V and 4 bases from J, leaving 6 bases between. This CDR3 is built from 12 residues. The CDR3 spells CASSRSTGELFF. The CDR3 DNA is TGTGCCAGCAGTCGTAGCACCGGGGAGCTGTTTTTT.

The rearrangement links TRBV4-1 to TRBJ2-7, with 11 bases fitting TRBD2. The length of the CDR3 is 16 residues. Trimming at V came to 1 base and at J to 2 bases, leaving 4 bases not matched to a gene. Per the germline V gene, CDR1 is MGHRA and CDR2 is YSYEKL. CDR3 in amino acids: CASSQGGTSGTYEQYF. The DNA of the CDR3 is TGCGCCAGCAGCCAAGGGGGGACTAGCGGAACCTACGAGCAGTACTTC.

The chain has TRBV2 and TRBJ1-1, with 9 bases identical to TRBD1. V gave up 11 bases and J gave up 1 base; unmatched junction bases: 5. This CDR3 has 13 residues. Germline V gene data show CDR1 as SNHLY and CDR2 as FYNNEI. CDR3 in amino acids: CAGGQGWNTEAFF. The CDR3 DNA reads TGTGCCGGGGGACAGGGTTGGAACACTGAAGCTTTCTTT.

This chain connects TRBV18 to TRBJ1-5; D is undetermined. The CDR3 has 15 residues. CDR1 and CDR2 (germline): KGHSH, LQKENI. The ends were cut back, 3 bases at V and 2 bases at J, with 11 bases in the middle. CDR3 in amino acids: CASSPRGGGNQPQHF. The CDR3 DNA follows: TGTGCCAGCTCACCGAGAGGAGGCGGCAATCAGCCCCAGCATTTT.

This clone was counted between two and nine times. The rearrangement links TRBV19 to TRBJ2-1, with 12 bases aligning to TRBD2. Germline V CDR1 and CDR2: LNHDA, SQIVND (reference sequence). With V trimmed by 4 bases and J by 6 bases, 4 bases remained unmatched. The CDR3 extends over 15 amino acids. CDR3 protein: CASSKTSGSLNEQFF. The CDR3 nucleotides read TGTGCCAGTAGTAAGACTAGCGGGAGCCTCAATGAGCAGTTCTTC.

The chain combines TRBV29-1 with TRBJ2-7; no reliable D call. V lost 1 base, J lost 0 bases, and 7 bases lay in between. CDR3 size: 13 residues. Looked up from germline, CDR1 is SQVTM and CDR2 is ANQGSEA. CDR3 sequence: CSVEVADSYEQYF. CDR3 nucleotide sequence: TGCAGCGTTGAAGTCGCAGACTCCTACGAGCAGTACTTC.

CDR3 amino acids: CAVIAGGPGREQYF. The CDR3 DNA reads TGCGCCGTTATAGCGGGAGGGCCAGGTCGCGAGCAGTACTTC. The chain combines TRBV10-2 with TRBJ2-7, with 11 bases aligning to TRBD2. This CDR3 contains 14 residues. From germline, CDR1 is WSHSY and CDR2 SAAADI. V was clipped by 11 bases and J by 6 bases; unmatched bases: 12.